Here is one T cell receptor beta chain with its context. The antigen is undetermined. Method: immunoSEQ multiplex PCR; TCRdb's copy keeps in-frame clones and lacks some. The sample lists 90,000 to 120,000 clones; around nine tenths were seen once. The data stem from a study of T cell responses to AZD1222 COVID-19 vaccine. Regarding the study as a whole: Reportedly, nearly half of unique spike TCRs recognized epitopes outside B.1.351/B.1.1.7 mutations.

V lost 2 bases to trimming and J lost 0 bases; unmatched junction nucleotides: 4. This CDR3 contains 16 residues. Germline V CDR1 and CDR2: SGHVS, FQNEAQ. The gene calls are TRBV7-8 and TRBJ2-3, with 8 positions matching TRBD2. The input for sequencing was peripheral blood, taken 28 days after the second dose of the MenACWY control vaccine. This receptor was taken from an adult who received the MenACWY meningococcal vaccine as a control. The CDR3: CASSLWSGGSTDTQYF. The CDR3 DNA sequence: TGTGCCAGCAGCTTATGGAGCGGGGGTAGCACAGATACGCAGTATTTT.